A selection of T cell receptor beta chains follows, all from one sample in a study of Graves' ophthalmopathy and Graves' hyperthyroidism. TCRdb recomputed calls from the multiplex PCR reads with MiXCR, one row per CDR3 protein. The table has around 1,200,000 distinct CDR3 sequences, around a third seen once. Material for sequencing was peripheral blood or thyroid tissue (not recorded which). These receptor sequences come from an adult man with Graves' hyperthyroidism. Each CDR3 is given with its conserved first and last residue. A D gene is named only where the DNA matches it firmly. The size field is filled for only some rows; it gives once, few, many or a size class.

cdr3_nt	cdr3_aa	cdr3_length	v_call	clone_size	d_call	j_call
TGTGCCAGCAGCGCGGGGACTAGCGGAGCTACCTACGAGCAGTACTTC	CASSAGTSGATYEQYF	16	TRBV7-9	-	TRBD2	TRBJ2-7
TGTGCCAGCAGCACCCCTCGAGGGGGGGGACCCTACGAGCAGTACTTC	CASSTPRGGGPYEQYF	16	TRBV7-8	many	-	TRBJ2-7
TGCGCCAGCAGCCACGGGACAGGGTCCCACGAGCAGTACTTC	CASSHGTGSHEQYF	14	TRBV7-9	-	TRBD1	TRBJ2-7
TGTGCCAGCAGCCCTCAGACAGGGCGTAACTACGAGCAGTACTTC	CASSPQTGRNYEQYF	15	TRBV7-9	-	TRBD1	TRBJ2-7
TGTGCCAGCAGTATGGGAGGGCTCATTGAAAAACTGTTTTTT	CASSMGGLIEKLFF	14	TRBV12-3/TRBV12-4	-	-	TRBJ1-4
TGTGCCAGCAGCCGCCGTTGGGACCGCCAAATCGACTACGAGCAGTACTTC	CASSRRWDRQIDYEQYF	17	TRBV7-9	many	-	TRBJ2-7
TGTGCCAGCAGCACACCCTGGACGTGGACGGCCCCCTTCGGCTACACCTTC	CASSTPWTWTAPFGYTF	17	TRBV7-9	few	-	TRBJ1-2
TGTGCCAGCAGTGCTCCCACCGCAACTAATGAAAAACTGTTTTTT	CASSAPTATNEKLFF	15	TRBV25-1	-	-	TRBJ1-4
TGCAGTGCTGCTCCCATCCGACGGGGCAATCAGCCCCAGCATTTT	CSAAPIRRGNQPQHF	15	TRBV20-1	-	-	TRBJ1-5
TGTGCCAGCAGCTTAGGAGACAGGGGCCTCCCGTCGGCCCAGCATTTT	CASSLGDRGLPSAQHF	16	TRBV7-8	many	TRBD1	TRBJ1-5
TGTGCCAGCAGCTCTCGGGAGGGGCCAGGGAACACTGAAGCTTTCTTT	CASSSREGPGNTEAFF	16	TRBV7-9	many	-	TRBJ1-1
TGCAGTGCTAGATCCAATCCGGAGAGCAATCAGCCCCAGCATTTT	CSARSNPESNQPQHF	15	TRBV20-1	-	-	TRBJ1-5
TGTGCCAGCACCTCCCAAGTGCCTGAAAACACCATATATTTT	CASTSQVPENTIYF	14	TRBV11-2	-	-	TRBJ1-3
TGTGCCAGCAGTTTATTCAGGGGAATGAGTAGCAATCAGCCCCAGCATTTT	CASSLFRGMSSNQPQHF	17	TRBV27	-	-	TRBJ1-5
TGTGCCAGCAGCTTAGAGGTCCAGACTGGCTCTGGAAACACCATATATTTT	CASSLEVQTGSGNTIYF	17	TRBV7-8	many	-	TRBJ1-3
TGTGCCAGCAGTTCTAGGACCCAAAATGAAAAACTGTTTTTT	CASSSRTQNEKLFF	14	TRBV5-4	-	-	TRBJ1-4
TGTGCCACCAGTTCGGACAGGGACGGTTCTAACTATGGCTACACCTTC	CATSSDRDGSNYGYTF	16	TRBV15	-	TRBD1	TRBJ1-2
TGTGCCAGCAGCCCCAGCCAGGGGTATGGCTACACCTTC	CASSPSQGYGYTF	13	TRBV7-2	-	-	TRBJ1-2
TGTGCCACCAGTGATTTGGAGGGAGGGCAGCCCCAGCATTTT	CATSDLEGGQPQHF	14	TRBV24-1	many	-	TRBJ1-5
TGCAGCGTTGAGGGCAGAAGCCTCTCTGGGGCCAACGTCCTGACTTTC	CSVEGRSLSGANVLTF	16	TRBV29-1	many	-	TRBJ2-6
TGTGCCAGCAGTGAAGGTTTGTCTAGCGGGTTGGCGGGGGAGCAGTACTTC	CASSEGLSSGLAGEQYF	17	TRBV2	few	TRBD2	TRBJ2-7
TGTGCCAGCAGCCAATTCGGGAACTATGGCTACACCTTC	CASSQFGNYGYTF	13	TRBV2	-	-	TRBJ1-2